Here is one T cell receptor (beta chain) with its context. V lost 6 bases, J lost 4 bases, and 7 bases lay in between. This CDR3 is built from 12 residues. CDR1 and CDR2 (germline): SGHTA, FQGNSA. A single record per CDR3 protein comes from TCRdb applying MiXCR to the 5' RACE reads. The repertoire consists of about 40,000 distinct CDR3 sequences, with approximately 17% occurring once and the leading ten covering approximately 3%. The sequence derives from a female donor with breast cancer. The source material was naive CD4+ T cells sorted from a lymph node. Subset meaning: naive CD4+ T cells, CD4+CD45RA+CD25-. This chain connects TRBV7-2 to TRBJ1-5; unclear D gene. The chain's CDR3 is CASRRDNQPQHF. The DNA for the CDR3 is TGTGCCAGCAGACGAGATAATCAGCCCCAGCATTTT.